This TCR beta chain is drawn from a study of PD-1 blockade in mismatch repair-deficient tumors. Study as a whole: Enrolled about 2012-2016, patients had progressing, pretreated mismatch repair-deficient cancers of 12 to 13 types. Overall study findings and caveats: Tumor-resident clones, often absent from pretreatment blood, expanded after pembrolizumab and then contracted.

Regarding this clone: As yet, its antigen is unknown.

Measured with immunoSEQ multiplex PCR; TCRdb has only the in-frame clones, and not every one. The sample contains tens of thousands of clones, over 70% of which appear only once. The germline CDR1 and CDR2 sequences are MNHNS and SASEGT. The V and J ends lost 5 bases and 5 bases respectively, with 9 bases between them. The CDR3 length is 12 residues. The TCR originated in an adult with mismatch repair-deficient cancer. V and J are TRBV6-1 and TRBJ1-1; no definite D call. The sequencing used peripheral blood, collected 12 weeks after starting pembrolizumab. The CDR3, as DNA: TGTGCCAGCAGTTTAAGAGGGACTGAAGCTTTCTTT. Amino acids: CASSLRGTEAFF.